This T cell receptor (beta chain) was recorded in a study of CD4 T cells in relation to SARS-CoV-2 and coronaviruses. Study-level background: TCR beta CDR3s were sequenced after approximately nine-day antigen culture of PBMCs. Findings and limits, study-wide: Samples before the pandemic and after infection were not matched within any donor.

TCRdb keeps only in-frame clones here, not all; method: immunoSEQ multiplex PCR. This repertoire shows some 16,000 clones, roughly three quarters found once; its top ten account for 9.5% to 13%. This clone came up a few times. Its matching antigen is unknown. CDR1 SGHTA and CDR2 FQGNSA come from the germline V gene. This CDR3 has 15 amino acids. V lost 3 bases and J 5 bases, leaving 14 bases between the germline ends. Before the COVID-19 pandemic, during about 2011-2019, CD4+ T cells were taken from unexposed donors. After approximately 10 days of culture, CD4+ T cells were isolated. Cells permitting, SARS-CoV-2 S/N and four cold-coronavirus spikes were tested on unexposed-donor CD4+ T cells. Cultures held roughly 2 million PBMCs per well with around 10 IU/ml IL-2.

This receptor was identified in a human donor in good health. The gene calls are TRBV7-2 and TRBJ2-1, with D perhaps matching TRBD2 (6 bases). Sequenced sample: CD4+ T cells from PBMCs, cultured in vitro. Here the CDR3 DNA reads TGTGCCAGCAGCTTTAGCGGAAGGAACCACAATGAGCAGTTCTTC. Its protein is CASSFSGRNHNEQFF.